The TCR beta chain under discussion was sequenced for a study of T cell responses to AZD1222 COVID-19 vaccine. Trimming cost V 3 bases and J 7 bases, with 10 bases left between them. The germline gives CDR1 KGHSH, CDR2 LQKENI. This CDR3 comprises 13 residues. About this clone: Its specificity is unknown.

Libraries were prepared by immunoSEQ multiplex PCR; TCRdb keeps only in-frame clonotypes and omits some of them. The top ten hold less than 0.6% of the sample, which has 250,000 to 300,000 clones, almost 95% seen once. Study-level findings and limits: Distributed over spike, vaccine-associated CD4 TCRs predominated at 160-218 and 743-854. The sample set comprised mostly white British donors with more females, and clonal diversity was possibly underestimated.

Sequencing used peripheral blood, obtained 28 days after the second AZD1222 dose. This rearrangement joins TRBV18 to TRBJ1-5; no definite D call. The sequence derives from an adult who received the AZD1222 COVID-19 vaccine. The CDR3 here is CASSPKVGQPQHF. In DNA, the CDR3 is TGTGCCAGCTCACCTAAGGTGGGGCAGCCCCAGCATTTT.